This entry lists 2 T cell receptor beta chains sequenced from one sample in a study of T cell repertoires in cytomegalovirus infection. TCRdb re-called the reads through MiXCR, storing one row per CDR3 protein. This table holds under 200,000 distinct CDR3 sequences, approximately 9.7% found once. Sequenced sample: PBMCs. These TCRs come from a human donor in good health (CMV status not recorded). Some clones in this sample may be carry-over from other donors' samples.

In this sample, this clonotype turned up many times. The chain couples TRBV7-9 to TRBJ1-5, with TRBD1 matching 7 bases. Trimming took 1 base from V and 1 from J; bases not matched to a gene: 7. The length of the CDR3 is 17 residues. The germline gives CDR1 SEHNR, CDR2 FQNEAQ (reference sequence). The CDR3 coding sequence is TGTGCCAGCAGCTTAGGTGGCAGGGGGTACAGCAATCAGCCCCAGCATTTT. This encodes CASSLGGRGYSNQPQHF.

This clonotype showed up many times. V usage is TRBV7-2 and J usage is TRBJ1-3, with a tentative D call TRBD1 (5 bases). Trimming cost V 5 bases and J 2 bases, with 13 bases left between them. This CDR3 is built from 15 residues. CDR1 and CDR2 (germline): SGHTA, FQGNSA. CDR3 sequence (DNA): TGTGCCAGCAGCCCGCACGGGGCTGCTGGAAACACCATATATTTT. Its protein is CASSPHGAAGNTIYF.